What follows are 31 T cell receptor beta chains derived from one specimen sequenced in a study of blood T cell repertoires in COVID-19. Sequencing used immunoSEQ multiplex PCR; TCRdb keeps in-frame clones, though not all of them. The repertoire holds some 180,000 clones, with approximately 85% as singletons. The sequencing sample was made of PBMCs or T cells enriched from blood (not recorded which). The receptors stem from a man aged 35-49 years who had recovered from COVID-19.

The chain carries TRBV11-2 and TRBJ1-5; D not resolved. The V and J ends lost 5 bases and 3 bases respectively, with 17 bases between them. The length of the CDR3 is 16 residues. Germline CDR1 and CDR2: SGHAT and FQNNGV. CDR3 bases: TGTGCCAGCAGCCCCAACGGAGCACTACCCAATCAGCCCCAGCATTTT. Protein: CASSPNGALPNQPQHF.

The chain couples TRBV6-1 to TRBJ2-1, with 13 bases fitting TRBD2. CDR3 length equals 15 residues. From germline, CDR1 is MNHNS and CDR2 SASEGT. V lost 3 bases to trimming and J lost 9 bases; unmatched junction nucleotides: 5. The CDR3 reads CASSDPGLAGVEQFF. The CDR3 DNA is TGTGCCAGCAGTGACCCAGGACTAGCGGGAGTTGAGCAGTTCTTC.

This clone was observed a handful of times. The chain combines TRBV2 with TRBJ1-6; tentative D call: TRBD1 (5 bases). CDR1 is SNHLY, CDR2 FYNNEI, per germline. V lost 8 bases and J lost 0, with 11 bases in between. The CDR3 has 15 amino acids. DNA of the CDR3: TGTGCCAGCCTACAGGTCAACTCCTATAATTCACCCCTCCACTTT. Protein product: CASLQVNSYNSPLHF.

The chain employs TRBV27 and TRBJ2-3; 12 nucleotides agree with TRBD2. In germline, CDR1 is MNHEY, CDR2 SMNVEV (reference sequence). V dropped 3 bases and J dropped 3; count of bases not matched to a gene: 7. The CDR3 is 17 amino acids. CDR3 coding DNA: TGTGCCAGCAGTTTCCTCCTGACTAGCGGGAGAACAGATACGCAGTATTTT. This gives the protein CASSFLLTSGRTDTQYF.

The CDR3 sequence: CASSLKATNTEAFF. CDR3 in DNA: TGTGCCAGCAGCTTAAAAGCGACGAACACTGAAGCTTTCTTT. The V call is TRBV11-2, the J call TRBJ1-1; D is uncertain. The length of the CDR3 is 14 residues. Germline V CDR1 and CDR2: SGHAT, FQNNGV. V lost 2 bases, J lost 1 base, and 8 bases lay in between.

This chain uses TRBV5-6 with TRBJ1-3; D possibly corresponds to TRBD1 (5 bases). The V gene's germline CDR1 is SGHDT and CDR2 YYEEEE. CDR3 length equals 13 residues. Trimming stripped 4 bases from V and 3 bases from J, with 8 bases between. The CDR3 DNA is TGTGCCAGCAGCCCTACAGGTGGAAACACCATATATTTT. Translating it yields CASSPTGGNTIYF.

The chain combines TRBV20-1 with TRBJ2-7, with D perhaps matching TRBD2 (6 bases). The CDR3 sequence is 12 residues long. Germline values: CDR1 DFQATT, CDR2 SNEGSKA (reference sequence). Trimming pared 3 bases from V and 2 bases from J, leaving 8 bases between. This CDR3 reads CSASSGPYEQYF. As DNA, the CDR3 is TGCAGTGCTAGTAGCGGACCCTACGAGCAGTACTTC.

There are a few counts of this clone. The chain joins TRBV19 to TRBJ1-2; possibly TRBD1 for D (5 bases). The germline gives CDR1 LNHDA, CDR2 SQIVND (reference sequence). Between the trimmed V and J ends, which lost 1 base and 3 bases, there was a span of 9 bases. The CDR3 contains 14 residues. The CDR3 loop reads CASSIVTRDYGYTF. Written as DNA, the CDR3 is TGTGCCAGTAGTATAGTAACCAGGGACTATGGCTACACCTTC.

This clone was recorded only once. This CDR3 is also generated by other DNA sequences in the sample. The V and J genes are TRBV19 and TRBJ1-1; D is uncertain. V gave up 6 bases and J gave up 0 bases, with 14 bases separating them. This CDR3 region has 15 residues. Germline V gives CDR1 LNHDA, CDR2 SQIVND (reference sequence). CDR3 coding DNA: TGTGCCAGTAGCCCCCAGGCGTCAATGAACACTGAAGCTTTCTTT. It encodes CASSPQASMNTEAFF.

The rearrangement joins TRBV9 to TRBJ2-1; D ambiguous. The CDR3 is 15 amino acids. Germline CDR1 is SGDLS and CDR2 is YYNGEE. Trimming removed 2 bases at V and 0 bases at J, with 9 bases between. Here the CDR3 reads CASSVTVNSYNEQFF. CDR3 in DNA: TGTGCCAGCAGCGTTACGGTAAACTCCTACAATGAGCAGTTCTTC.

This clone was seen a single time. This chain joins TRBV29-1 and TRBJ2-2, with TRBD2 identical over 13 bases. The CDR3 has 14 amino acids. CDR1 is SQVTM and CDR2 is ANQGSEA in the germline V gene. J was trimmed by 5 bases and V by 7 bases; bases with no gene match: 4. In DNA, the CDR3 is TGCAGCGCTGAGGGACTAGCGGGAACCGGGGAGCTGTTTTTT. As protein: CSAEGLAGTGELFF.

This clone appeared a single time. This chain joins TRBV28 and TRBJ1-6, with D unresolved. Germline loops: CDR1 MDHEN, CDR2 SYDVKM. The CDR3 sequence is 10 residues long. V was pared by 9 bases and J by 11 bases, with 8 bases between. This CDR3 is CASGDAPLHF. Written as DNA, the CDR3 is TGTGCCAGTGGAGACGCACCCCTCCACTTT.

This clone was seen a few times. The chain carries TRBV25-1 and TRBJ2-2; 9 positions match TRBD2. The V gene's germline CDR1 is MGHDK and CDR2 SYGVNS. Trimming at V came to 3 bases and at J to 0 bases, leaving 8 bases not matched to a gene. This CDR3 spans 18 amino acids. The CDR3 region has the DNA TGTGCCAGCAGTGAGGTCTTGGCTAGCGGGGCGAACACCGGGGAGCTGTTTTTT. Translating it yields CASSEVLASGANTGELFF.

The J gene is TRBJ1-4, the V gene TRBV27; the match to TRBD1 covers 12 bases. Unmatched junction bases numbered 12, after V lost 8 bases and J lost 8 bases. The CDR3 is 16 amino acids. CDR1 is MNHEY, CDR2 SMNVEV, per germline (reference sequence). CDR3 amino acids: CASRVHPGTGGEKLFF. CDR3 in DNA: TGTGCCAGCCGAGTTCACCCCGGGACAGGGGGCGAAAAACTGTTTTTT.

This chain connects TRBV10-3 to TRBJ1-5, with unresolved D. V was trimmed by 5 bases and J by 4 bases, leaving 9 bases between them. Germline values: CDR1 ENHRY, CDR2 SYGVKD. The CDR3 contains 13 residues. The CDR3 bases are TGTGCCATCAGTTGGGAGCGGAATCAGCCCCAGCATTTT. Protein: CAISWERNQPQHF.

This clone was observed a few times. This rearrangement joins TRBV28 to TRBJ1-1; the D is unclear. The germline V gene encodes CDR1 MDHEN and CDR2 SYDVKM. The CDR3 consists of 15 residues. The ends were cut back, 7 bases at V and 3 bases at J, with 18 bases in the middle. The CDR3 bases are TGTGCCAGCATTGTAAGTGGAGACGGTTACACTGAAGCTTTCTTT. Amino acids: CASIVSGDGYTEAFF.

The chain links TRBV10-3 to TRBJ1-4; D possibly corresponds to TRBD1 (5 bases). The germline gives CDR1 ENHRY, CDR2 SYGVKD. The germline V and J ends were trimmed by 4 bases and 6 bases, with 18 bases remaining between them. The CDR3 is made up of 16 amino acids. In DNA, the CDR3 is TGTGCCATCAGTGCCCCAGGGTCGATCGGTGATGAAAAACTGTTTTTT. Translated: CAISAPGSIGDEKLFF.

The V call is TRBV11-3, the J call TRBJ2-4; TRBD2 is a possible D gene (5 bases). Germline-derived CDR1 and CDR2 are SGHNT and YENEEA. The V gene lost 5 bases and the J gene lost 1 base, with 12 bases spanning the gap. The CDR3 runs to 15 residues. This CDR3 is CASSPVTGAKNIQYF. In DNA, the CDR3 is TGTGCCAGCAGCCCAGTTACGGGGGCCAAAAACATTCAGTACTTC.

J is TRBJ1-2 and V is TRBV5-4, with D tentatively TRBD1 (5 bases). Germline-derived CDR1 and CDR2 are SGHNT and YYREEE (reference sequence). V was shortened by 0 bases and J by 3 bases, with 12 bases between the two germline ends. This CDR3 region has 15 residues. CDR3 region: CASSLVGTPHYGYTF. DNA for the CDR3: TGTGCCAGCAGCTTGGTGGGGACTCCACACTATGGCTACACCTTC.

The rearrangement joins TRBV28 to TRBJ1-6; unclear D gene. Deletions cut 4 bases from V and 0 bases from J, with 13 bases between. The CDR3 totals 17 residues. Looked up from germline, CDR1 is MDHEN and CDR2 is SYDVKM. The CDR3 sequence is CASSSQAESSYNSPLHF. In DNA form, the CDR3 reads TGTGCCAGCAGTTCCCAGGCAGAGAGCTCCTATAATTCACCCCTCCACTTT.

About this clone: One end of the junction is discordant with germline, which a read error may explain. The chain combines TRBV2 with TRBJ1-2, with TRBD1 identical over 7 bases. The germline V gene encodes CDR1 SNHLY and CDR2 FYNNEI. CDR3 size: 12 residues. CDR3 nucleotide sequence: TGCCTCGAACTTGGGGCAGGGGGTGGCTACACCTTC. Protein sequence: CLELGAGGGYTF.

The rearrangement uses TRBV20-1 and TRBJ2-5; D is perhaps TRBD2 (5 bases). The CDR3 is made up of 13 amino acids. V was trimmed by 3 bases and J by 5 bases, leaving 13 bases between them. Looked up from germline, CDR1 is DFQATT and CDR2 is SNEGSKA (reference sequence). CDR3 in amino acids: CSASLLPGETQYF. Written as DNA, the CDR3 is TGCAGTGCTAGTCTCTTACCGGGGGAGACCCAGTACTTC.

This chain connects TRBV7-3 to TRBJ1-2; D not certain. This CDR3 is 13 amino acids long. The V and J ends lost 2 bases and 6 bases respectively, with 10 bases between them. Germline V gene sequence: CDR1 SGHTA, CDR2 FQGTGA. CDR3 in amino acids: CASSLGDNHGYTF. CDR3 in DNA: TGTGCCAGCAGCTTAGGCGACAATCATGGCTACACCTTC.

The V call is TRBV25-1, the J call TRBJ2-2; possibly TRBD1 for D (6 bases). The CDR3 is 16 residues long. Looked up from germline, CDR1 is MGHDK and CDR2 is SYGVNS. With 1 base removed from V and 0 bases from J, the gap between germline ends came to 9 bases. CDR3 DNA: TGTGCCAGCAGTGAATTCAGGACAGCGAACACCGGGGAGCTGTTTTTT. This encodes CASSEFRTANTGELFF. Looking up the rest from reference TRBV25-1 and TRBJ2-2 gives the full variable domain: EADIYQTPRYLVIGTGKKITLECSQTMGHDKMYWYQQDPGMELHLIHYSYGVNSTEKGDLSSESTVSRIRTEHFPLTLESARPSHTSQYLCASSEFRTANTGELFFGEGSRLTVL.

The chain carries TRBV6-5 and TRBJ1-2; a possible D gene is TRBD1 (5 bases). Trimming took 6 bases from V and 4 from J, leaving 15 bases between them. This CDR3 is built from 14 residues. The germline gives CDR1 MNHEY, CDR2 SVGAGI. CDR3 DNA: TGTGCCAGCAGCAATCCGGGACTCAGCTATGGCTACACCTTC. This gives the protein CASSNPGLSYGYTF.

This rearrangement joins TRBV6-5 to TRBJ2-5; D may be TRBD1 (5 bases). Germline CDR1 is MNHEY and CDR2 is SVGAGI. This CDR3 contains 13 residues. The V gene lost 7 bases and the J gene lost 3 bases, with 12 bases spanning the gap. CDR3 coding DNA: TGTGCCAGCACCCTAGACAGCAAAGAGACCCAGTACTTC. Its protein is CASTLDSKETQYF.

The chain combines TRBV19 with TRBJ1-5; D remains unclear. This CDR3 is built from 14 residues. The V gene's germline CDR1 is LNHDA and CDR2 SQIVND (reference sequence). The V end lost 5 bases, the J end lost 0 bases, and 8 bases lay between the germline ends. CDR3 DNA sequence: TGTGCCAGTAGTGGTTCGGGTAGCAATCAGCCCCAGCATTTT. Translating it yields CASSGSGSNQPQHF. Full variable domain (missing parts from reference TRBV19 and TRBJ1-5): DGGITQSPKYLFRKEGQNVTLSCEQNLNHDAMYWYRQDPGQGLRLIYYSQIVNDFQKGDIAEGYSVSREKKESFPLTVTSAQKNPTAFYLCASSGSGSNQPQHFGDGTRLSIL.

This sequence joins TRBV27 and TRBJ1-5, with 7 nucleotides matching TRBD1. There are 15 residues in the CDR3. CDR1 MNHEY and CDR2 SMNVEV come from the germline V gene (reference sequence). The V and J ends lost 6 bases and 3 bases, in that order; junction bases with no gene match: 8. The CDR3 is CASRPLGTVNQPQHF. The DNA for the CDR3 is TGTGCCAGCAGACCCCTCGGGACAGTCAATCAGCCCCAGCATTTT.

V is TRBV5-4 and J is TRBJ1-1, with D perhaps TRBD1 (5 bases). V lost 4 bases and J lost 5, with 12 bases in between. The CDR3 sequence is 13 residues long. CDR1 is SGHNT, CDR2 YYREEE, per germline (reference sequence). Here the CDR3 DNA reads TGTGCCAGCAGCCGCGGGGGAAATACTGAAGCTTTCTTT. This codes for CASSRGGNTEAFF.

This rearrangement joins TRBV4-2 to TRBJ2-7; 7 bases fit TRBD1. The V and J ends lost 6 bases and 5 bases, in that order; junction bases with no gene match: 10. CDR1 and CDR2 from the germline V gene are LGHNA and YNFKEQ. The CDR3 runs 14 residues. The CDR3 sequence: CASSLSTGWDEQYF. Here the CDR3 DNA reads TGTGCCAGCAGTCTTTCGACAGGGTGGGACGAGCAGTACTTC.

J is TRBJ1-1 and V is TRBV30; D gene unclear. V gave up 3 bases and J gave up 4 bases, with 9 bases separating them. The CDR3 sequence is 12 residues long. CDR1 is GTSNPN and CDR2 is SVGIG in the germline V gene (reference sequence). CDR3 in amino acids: CAWSAGGTEAFF. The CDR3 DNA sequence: TGTGCCTGGAGCGCAGGAGGCACTGAAGCTTTCTTT.